These T cell receptor beta chains were read from a single sample in a study of blood T cells in healthy people across ages. TCRdb passed the 5' RACE reads through MiXCR, listing each CDR3 protein once. This sample has just over 800,000 distinct CDR3 sequences, with 60% to 80% found just once. Sequencing was performed on blood. Receptors were obtained from a man in his thirties or forties in good health. Both conserved end residues are part of each CDR3. A D gene is named only where the DNA matches it firmly. Expanded clones are given a class, and other clones once, few, many or no size at all.

d_gene | j_gene | v_gene | abundance | CDR3nt | CDR3aa
. | TRBJ2-5 | TRBV4-2 | few | TGTGCCAGCAGCCAGCAGGCCCAAGAGACCCAGTACTTC | CASSQQAQETQYF
. | TRBJ2-1 | TRBV28 | . | TGTGCCACCCGGGTCGAGGGGCTCTCCTACAATGAGCAGTTCTTC | CATRVEGLSYNEQFF
TRBD1 | TRBJ1-5 | TRBV2 | few | TGTGCCAGCAGTGACACAGGGGGCCGTCAGCCCCAGCATTTT | CASSDTGGRQPQHF
. | TRBJ2-1 | TRBV9 | . | TGTGCCAGCGGGGGTCCCCTCTCCTACAATGAGCAGTTCTTC | CASGGPLSYNEQFF
TRBD2 | TRBJ2-1 | TRBV27 | . | TGTGCCAGCAGTTTCCTTTTAGCGGGGGGGCCTTACAATGAGCAGTTCTTC | CASSFLLAGGPYNEQFF
. | TRBJ2-3 | TRBV20-1 | . | TGCAGTCCGACGCGGGCCGGTTCGAGGACAGATACGCAGTATTTT | CSPTRAGSRTDTQYF
. | TRBJ2-3 | TRBV7-2 | . | TGTGCCAGCAGCTTAGGTATAGGGGTCAGGGATACGCAGTATTTT | CASSLGIGVRDTQYF
TRBD1 | TRBJ2-4 | TRBV20-1 | . | TGCAGCCTCGAACCGGGACAGGGAAAAAACATTCAGTACTTC | CSLEPGQGKNIQYF
TRBD2 | TRBJ2-3 | TRBV5-6 | once | TGTGCCAGCAGCTTGGTGATAGCGGGGGGACGCACAGATACGCAGTATTTT | CASSLVIAGGRTDTQYF
. | TRBJ2-3 | TRBV6-2/TRBV6-3 | . | TGTGCCAGCGCCCCGGGGGGCGATACAGATACGCAGTATTTT | CASAPGGDTDTQYF
. | TRBJ2-7 | TRBV6-5 | . | TGTGCCAGCGCGAGGGCCCCCTACGAGCAGTACTTC | CASARAPYEQYF
TRBD1 | TRBJ2-2 | TRBV24-1 | . | TGTGCCACCAGTGACCTGACAGGGGACACCGGGGAGCTGTTTTTT | CATSDLTGDTGELFF
TRBD1 | TRBJ1-1 | TRBV4-1 | few | TGCGCCAGCAGCCCCGGACAGGGTTACACTGAAGCTTTCTTT | CASSPGQGYTEAFF
. | TRBJ2-4 | TRBV2 | . | TGTGCCAGCATGGGCAGACAAAACATTCAGTACTTC | CASMGRQNIQYF
. | TRBJ2-3 | TRBV29-1 | few | TGCAGCGTTGATATTAGCCCGGCAGATACGCAGTATTTT | CSVDISPADTQYF
TRBD2 | TRBJ2-7 | TRBV27 | once | TGTGCCAGCAGCTCAGGACTAGCGGGGGGGCCGACCTACGAGCAGTACTTC | CASSSGLAGGPTYEQYF
. | TRBJ2-3 | TRBV7-6 | many | TGTGCCAGCAGCTTAGGTAAAGTGGATACGCAGTATTTT | CASSLGKVDTQYF
. | TRBJ1-5 | TRBV27 | many | TGTGCCAGCAGTTTCCGGAGAAATCAGCCCCAGCATTTT | CASSFRRNQPQHF
. | TRBJ2-6 | TRBV7-2 | once | TGTGCCAGCAGCTCAAAGGGGATCTCTGGGGCCAACGTCCTGACTTTC | CASSSKGISGANVLTF